These 5 T cell receptor beta chains came from one sample sequenced in a study of blood T cell repertoires in COVID-19 (dated by TCRdb to 2019 to 2021). The library was prepared using the immunoSEQ multiplex PCR assay. This is the immuneACCESS table as TCRdb keeps it, with only in-frame sequences that have V and J called. A part of the clones is gone; compared with another copy, unresolved V genes explain less than half, and the rest is unexplained. The sample table shows about 200,000 clones, and around 85% are seen once. The leading ten clones occupy around 0.7% of the sample. The sample consisted of peripheral blood. Every receptor here comes from a man aged 35-49 years with acute or convalescent COVID-19.

The chain joins TRBV4-1 to TRBJ2-5, with TRBD2 matching over 7 bases. Unmatched junction bases numbered 9, after V lost 4 bases and J lost 4 bases. Germline V gene sequence: CDR1 MGHRA, CDR2 YSYEKL. CDR3 length equals 15 residues. The DNA for the CDR3 is TGCGCCAGCAGCCCCCACGGGGGGTTGGTAGAGACCCAGTACTTC. Its translation: CASSPHGGLVETQYF.

This clone was detected only once. The J gene is TRBJ1-1, the V gene TRBV7-2; a possible D gene is TRBD1 (6 bases). This CDR3 spans 13 amino acids. The germline gives CDR1 SGHTA, CDR2 FQGNSA. V lost 5 bases to trimming and J lost 7 bases, with 14 bases between them. CDR3 in DNA: TGTGCCAGCAGCACCCACAGGGAGGGTGAAGCTTTCTTT. Its protein is CASSTHREGEAFF.

The chain couples TRBV5-4 to TRBJ2-3, with D perhaps matching TRBD1 (6 bases). This CDR3 spans 15 amino acids. V was shortened by 9 bases and J by 6 bases, with 23 bases between the two germline ends. Germline CDR1 is SGHNT and CDR2 is YYREEE (reference sequence). The CDR3 loop reads CATASGTFSGDTQYF. DNA of the CDR3: TGTGCCACCGCCTCCGGGACATTCTCGGGGGATACGCAGTATTTT.

The V call is TRBV28, the J call TRBJ1-5; D perhaps matches TRBD1 (5 bases). This CDR3 contains 16 residues. V shed 8 bases and J shed 1 base, with 18 bases lying between them. CDR1 is MDHEN and CDR2 is SYDVKM in the germline V gene. CDR3 bases: TGTGCCAGCCACACGCCGGACGGGGGGAGCAATCAGCCCCAGCATTTT. Protein: CASHTPDGGSNQPQHF.

The V gene is TRBV4-1, the J gene TRBJ2-2; 8 nucleotides line up with TRBD2. CDR3 length: 15 residues. V was clipped by 3 bases and J by 6 bases; unmatched bases: 6. Germline V lookup: CDR1 MGHRA, CDR2 YSYEKL. CDR3 nucleotide sequence: TGCGCCAGCAGCCAGTTTAGCGGGGATTCCGGGGAGCTGTTTTTT. It is translated as CASSQFSGDSGELFF.